The 24 T cell receptor beta chains below all came from one sample that was sequenced in a study of cytomegalovirus exposure and HLA in healthy donors. PCR was performed using 60 Vbeta and 13 Jbeta primers. Assay: immunoSEQ multiplex PCR; the TCRdb copy retains only in-frame clones and omits some. The sample includes approximately 140,000 clones, approximately 80% of them seen just once. The specimen sequenced was PBMCs. All receptors come from a boy aged 2 to 10 in good health and CMV-seronegative.

A note on this clone: Germline and junction disagree at one end, which may indicate a read error. The rearrangement uses TRBV7-9 and TRBJ1-5; 7 bases align to TRBD1. This CDR3 spans 15 amino acids. Per germline, CDR1 SEHNR and CDR2 FQNEAQ (reference sequence). CDR3 DNA: TGTTCCAGCAGCTCAGGACAGGATAGCAATCAGCCCCAGCATTTT. Protein: CSSSSGQDSNQPQHF. The full variable domain, rest sourced from reference TRBV7-9 and TRBJ1-5, is DTGVSQNPRHKITKRGQNVTFRCDPISEHNRLYWYRQTLGQGPEFLTYFQNEAQLEKSRLLSDRFSAERPKGSFSTLEIQRTEQGDSAMYLCSSSSGQDSNQPQHFGDGTRLSIL.

This clone was seen once. This chain links TRBV9 with TRBJ1-6; 7 nucleotides agree with TRBD1. The CDR3 contains 14 residues. Unmatched junction bases numbered 2, after V lost 1 base and J lost 7 bases. Germline V lookup: CDR1 SGDLS, CDR2 YYNGEE. The CDR3 spells CASSVRTGNSPLHF. DNA for the CDR3: TGTGCCAGCAGCGTAAGGACAGGAAATTCACCCCTCCACTTT.

The chain has TRBV4-1 and TRBJ2-3, with 9 nucleotides matching TRBD2. Germline CDR1 and CDR2: MGHRA and YSYEKL. With 6 bases clipped from V and 5 bases from J, the junction kept 12 bases outside the gene matches. The CDR3 is 16 amino acids. The CDR3 nucleotides are TGCGCCAGCAGTCGTAGTCCGGGACTAGCTGGAGATACGCAGTATTTT. Translated, it gives CASSRSPGLAGDTQYF.

The chain uses TRBV11-2 and TRBJ2-1, with TRBD1 matching 9 bases. Germline CDR1 is SGHAT and CDR2 is FQNNGV. J lost 10 bases, V lost 5 bases, and 9 bases had no gene match. This CDR3 is 14 amino acids long. The chain's CDR3 is CASSASTGGNEQFF. CDR3 nucleotides: TGTGCCAGCAGCGCCTCTACAGGGGGCAACGAGCAGTTCTTC. The full variable domain, its missing parts supplied by reference TRBV11-2 and TRBJ2-1, is EAGVAQSPRYKIIEKRQSVAFWCNPISGHATLYWYQQILGQGPKLLIQFQNNGVVDDSQLPKDRFSAERLKGVDSTLKIQPAKLEDSAVYLCASSASTGGNEQFFGPGTRLTVL.

The CDR3 sequence is CASSHGSSGGGIEETQYF. The CDR3 bases are TGCGCCAGCAGCCACGGCTCTAGCGGGGGGGGTATAGAAGAGACCCAGTACTTC. This chain joins TRBV4-3 and TRBJ2-5; TRBD2 agrees at 12 bases. From germline, CDR1 is LGHNA and CDR2 YSLEER. Losses at the gene ends were 3 bases for V and 3 bases for J; bases not matched to a gene: 11. The CDR3 length is 18 residues.

The chain couples TRBV9 to TRBJ2-2; TRBD2 aligns across 7 bases. This CDR3 has 15 residues. V shed 5 bases, J shed 2 bases, and the junction held 6 bases outside the gene matches. Germline CDR1 is SGDLS and CDR2 is YYNGEE. The CDR3 region is CASRGPGGNTGELFF. The CDR3 DNA reads TGTGCCAGCAGGGGACCGGGGGGTAACACCGGGGAGCTGTTTTTT. The full variable domain, in which reference TRBV9 and TRBJ2-2 provide the parts outside the CDR3, is DSGVTQTPKHLITATGQRVTLRCSPRSGDLSVYWYQQSLDQGLQFLIQYYNGEERAKGNILERFSAQQFPDLHSELNLSSLELGDSALYFCASRGPGGNTGELFFGEGSRLTVL.

V and J are TRBV7-2 and TRBJ2-7, with D tentatively TRBD1 (6 bases). The germline V and J ends were trimmed by 1 base and 6 bases, with 13 bases remaining between them. Germline-derived CDR1 and CDR2 are SGHTA and FQGNSA. The CDR3 totals 14 residues. The CDR3 DNA is TGTGCCAGCAGCTTAGTCTCAGGGGCTCGCGAGCAGTACTTC. Its protein product is CASSLVSGAREQYF.

The genes are TRBV7-9 and TRBJ1-1; D unresolved. Between the trimmed V and J ends, which lost 10 bases and 1 base, there was a span of 13 bases. The CDR3 has 13 amino acids. The germline V gene has CDR1 SEHNR and CDR2 FQNEAQ (reference sequence). The DNA for the CDR3 is TGTGCCACGGTCGGTAACCCGAACACTGAAGCTTTCTTT. Translation gives CATVGNPNTEAFF.

This chain joins TRBV27 and TRBJ2-1; tentative D call: TRBD1 (5 bases). CDR3 length: 14 amino acids. Germline V lookup: CDR1 MNHEY, CDR2 SMNVEV (reference sequence). V lost 5 bases, J lost 9 bases, and 17 bases lay in between. CDR3 in amino acids: CASSGQELRGEQFF. The CDR3 region has the DNA TGTGCCAGCAGTGGGCAGGAACTTAGGGGTGAGCAGTTCTTC.

The J gene is TRBJ2-7, the V gene TRBV11-2; tentative D call: TRBD2 (6 bases). The CDR3 sequence is 13 residues long. V was cut by 5 bases and J by 2 bases, with 10 bases left in between. Germline CDR1 is SGHAT and CDR2 is FQNNGV. This chain's CDR3 is CASSLSGTYEQYV. CDR3 in DNA: TGTGCCAGCAGCCTTAGCGGAACCTACGAGCAGTACGTC.

This clone was picked up a small number of times. V gene TRBV19 combines with J gene TRBJ1-5; 7 nucleotides line up with TRBD1. The CDR3 sequence is 17 residues long. The V gene's germline CDR1 is LNHDA and CDR2 SQIVND (reference sequence). The V and J ends lost 6 bases and 1 base, in that order; junction bases with no gene match: 12. Here the CDR3 reads CASSAQGGRVSNQPQHF. The DNA of the CDR3 is TGTGCCAGTAGCGCTCAGGGGGGCCGGGTAAGCAATCAGCCCCAGCATTTT.

This clone was picked up a small number of times. The rearrangement uses TRBV9 and TRBJ1-1, with a tentative D call TRBD1 (5 bases). CDR3 length: 14 residues. Deletions cut 5 bases from V and 3 bases from J, with 14 bases between. CDR1 and CDR2 from the germline V gene are SGDLS and YYNGEE. The CDR3 here is CASRPSGADTEAFF. In nucleotides, the CDR3 is TGTGCCAGCAGACCTTCTGGGGCCGACACTGAAGCTTTCTTT.

The V gene is TRBV29-1, the J gene TRBJ2-5, with a possible D match to TRBD1 (6 bases). The CDR3 is 15 amino acids. Germline loops: CDR1 SQVTM, CDR2 ANQGSEA. The ends were cut back, 7 bases at V and 3 bases at J, with 21 bases in the middle. CDR3 bases: TGCAGCGGCCAGGGGATTTATACCGGAAAAGAGACCCAGTACTTC. This sequence encodes CSGQGIYTGKETQYF.

The V and J genes are TRBV6-1 and TRBJ1-3; D unresolved. This CDR3 spans 14 amino acids. V shed 8 bases and J shed 0 bases, with 11 bases lying between them. Germline CDR1 MNHNS, CDR2 SASEGT. The CDR3 spells CASGTTSSGNTIYF. In nucleotides, the CDR3 is TGTGCCAGCGGTACCACGAGCTCTGGAAACACCATATATTTT.

This clone was observed a few times. The junction differs from germline at one of its ends, possibly a read error. The chain is built from TRBV5-1 and TRBJ2-2; no definite D call. CDR1 is SGHRS, CDR2 YFSETQ, per germline. The CDR3 length is 15 residues. CDR3 DNA sequence: TGTGCCAGCAGCTTGGGCAGTTGGAACACCGGGGAGCTGTTTTTT. It translates to CASSLGSWNTGELFF.

The chain is built from TRBV5-8 and TRBJ2-1; TRBD2 might be the D (6 bases). Germline V gene sequence: CDR1 SGHTS, CDR2 YDEGEE. With 6 bases removed from V and 8 bases from J, the gap between germline ends came to 12 bases. CDR3 length: 12 residues. The CDR3 region has the DNA TGTGCCAGCACTCCGGGGGACCATGAGCAGTTCTTC. This gives the protein CASTPGDHEQFF.

This clone was counted only a few times. The chain has TRBV11-2 and TRBJ1-2; maybe TRBD1 (5 bases). Germline V CDR1 and CDR2: SGHAT, FQNNGV. V was cut by 1 base and J by 4 bases, with 13 bases left in between. CDR3 length: 15 residues. As DNA, the CDR3 is TGTGCCAGCAGCTTAGGGGCCGGGGGTCCCTATGGCTACACCTTC. It is translated as CASSLGAGGPYGYTF.

The V gene is TRBV10-3, the J gene TRBJ2-5, with D possibly TRBD1 on 6 matching bases. This CDR3 has 12 amino acids. Germline values: CDR1 ENHRY, CDR2 SYGVKD. V was pared by 4 bases and J by 3 bases, with 6 bases between. Here the CDR3 DNA reads TGTGCCATCAGTGGGACAGAAGAGACCCAGTACTTC. It translates to CAISGTEETQYF.

The chain carries TRBV5-8 and TRBJ2-7, with D possibly being TRBD2 (6 bases). Trimming removed 0 bases from V and 0 bases from J, with 10 bases in between. Germline V gene data show CDR1 as SGHTS and CDR2 as YDEGEE. The CDR3 contains 15 residues. The chain's CDR3 is CASSLGGGSSYEQYV. The CDR3 DNA sequence: TGTGCCAGCAGCTTGGGTGGGGGGAGCTCCTACGAGCAGTACGTC.

The chain links TRBV6-4 to TRBJ2-3; D may be TRBD2 (5 bases). Germline loops: CDR1 MRHNA, CDR2 SNTAGT. V lost 3 bases, J lost 0 bases, and 10 bases lay in between. This CDR3 has 15 amino acids. The CDR3 region has the DNA TGTGCCAGCAGTGAGTTTGCTAGCAGCACAGATACGCAGTATTTT. Protein sequence: CASSEFASSTDTQYF.

The sample holds a few counts of this clone. This chain links TRBV9 with TRBJ1-2, with a tentative D call TRBD1 (6 bases). Germline loops: CDR1 SGDLS, CDR2 YYNGEE. The CDR3 has 12 amino acids. V dropped 4 bases and J dropped 5 bases, with 9 bases sitting between them. The CDR3 protein is CASSQTGYGYTF. The CDR3 nucleotides are TGTGCCAGCAGCCAGACAGGATATGGCTACACCTTC.

The chain is built from TRBV5-4 and TRBJ2-7; D is perhaps TRBD1 (6 bases). The V gene lost 1 base and the J gene lost 5 bases, with 19 bases spanning the gap. The CDR3 has 16 residues. Per germline, CDR1 SGHNT and CDR2 YYREEE (reference sequence). The CDR3 sequence is CASSLFRGLKFDEQYF. CDR3 DNA sequence: TGTGCCAGCAGCTTGTTCAGGGGTCTTAAGTTCGACGAGCAGTACTTC. Supplemented by reference TRBV5-4 and TRBJ2-7, the full variable domain reads ETGVTQSPTHLIKTRGQQVTLRCSSQSGHNTVSWYQQALGQGPQFIFQYYREEENGRGNFPPRFSGLQFPNYSSELNVNALELDDSALYLCASSLFRGLKFDEQYFGPGTRLTVT.

This clone was counted only a few times. J is TRBJ1-2 and V is TRBV27; 8 bases map to TRBD1. Germline assignment: CDR1 MNHEY and CDR2 SMNVEV (reference sequence). Trimming at V came to 5 bases and at J to 6 bases, leaving 11 bases not matched to a gene. This CDR3 comprises 15 residues. CDR3 sequence reads: CASSPLDRGGNGYTF. CDR3 coding DNA: TGTGCCAGCAGTCCCCTCGACAGGGGAGGTAATGGCTACACCTTC.

This clone has only one observation. This chain uses TRBV5-5 with TRBJ2-3; D possibly corresponds to TRBD1 (6 bases). Looked up from germline, CDR1 is SGHKS and CDR2 is YYEKEE (reference sequence). The length of the CDR3 is 14 residues. The V and J ends lost 0 bases and 2 bases respectively, with 7 bases between them. The CDR3 is CASSLGGPTDTQYF. In nucleotides, the CDR3 is TGTGCCAGCAGCTTGGGGGGGCCCACAGATACGCAGTATTTT.